This T cell receptor beta chain was found in a study of vaccination and CD4 T cells after COVID-19. The sample's treatment: approximately nine-day PBMC culture with coronavirus spike peptide pools or control peptides (ViraFEST assay). Sequencing of cultured CD4+ T cell DNA used the Oncomine TCR Beta short-read assay. TCRdb called the PCR reads again in MiXCR, with one record for every CDR3 protein. This sample has roughly 3,700 distinct CDR3 sequences, with approximately 40% found just once. Germline CDR1 and CDR2: DFQATT and SNEGSKA (reference sequence). V was cut by 5 bases and J by 0 bases, with 23 bases left in between. This CDR3 is built from 18 residues. Points on this clonotype: Its cognate antigen is unknown.

This chain links TRBV20-1 with TRBJ1-5; perhaps TRBD1 as D (6 bases). Source material: CD4+ T cells from blood, cultured in vitro. The receptor was isolated from a human donor who had recovered from COVID-19. The CDR3 is CSAVAGAWTPFSNQPQHF. The CDR3 bases are TGCAGTGCTGTAGCAGGGGCCTGGACACCTTTTAGCAATCAGCCCCAGCATTTT.